The TCR beta chain described here comes from a study of response to subunit inactivated influenza vaccine. Regarding the study as a whole: The authors suggested that every seasonal influenza vaccination recruits few new T cells.

Each CDR3 protein is one row after TCRdb ran MiXCR on the RT-PCR reads. The data show a few hundred thousand distinct CDR3 sequences, with 13% to 15% seen just once and roughly 10% held by the top ten. Unmatched junction bases numbered 18, after V lost 5 bases and J lost 8 bases. Germline V gene data show CDR1 as SGHAT and CDR2 as FQNNGV. There are 19 residues in the CDR3. A remark on this clonotype: Its antigen is undetermined.

The sample consisted of PBMCs from blood, taken less than 13 days after vaccination. V is TRBV11-2 and J is TRBJ2-1; TRBD2 matches 13 bases. The clonotype was recovered from a man between 45 and 60 years old who received an inactivated influenza vaccine. CDR3 sequence: CASSTPMTSGGTAWDEQFF. CDR3 bases: TGTGCCAGCAGCACTCCCATGACTAGCGGGGGGACCGCTTGGGATGAGCAGTTCTTC.